The source of this T cell receptor beta chain is a study of T-cell reconstitution after alpha-beta-depleted transplantation in children. Overall study results and limits: Once a year had passed after transplant, T-cell counts and diversity came mostly from newly produced T cells. Several patients had high TCRbeta diversity at day 60; it came from surviving recipient T cells and thymic progenitors.

Preparation of the TCRbeta library was carried out with unique molecular identifiers. TCRdb reanalysed the PCR reads using MiXCR and keeps one entry per CDR3 protein. Among hundreds of thousands of distinct CDR3 sequences, roughly 15% were seen once, and the ten largest hold approximately 4.5%. With regard to this clonotype: Its target is not known.

The CDR3 runs 15 residues. The V segment lost 6 bases and the J segment 2 bases; nucleotides outside the gene matches: 7. The chain combines TRBV12-3 or TRBV12-4 with TRBJ2-3, with 8 bases identical to TRBD1. Specimen: PBMCs, mostly from graft donor cells, collected 360 days after TCRalphabeta/CD19-depleted stem cell transplant. The TCR originated in a male patient aged 10 to 17 who had a stem cell transplant for acute lymphoblastic leukemia, so the T cells may come from the graft donor. As DNA, the CDR3 is TGTGCCAGCAGAACTTGGGACAGGCCCACAGATACGCAGTATTTT. This translates into CASRTWDRPTDTQYF.